Shown below are 27 T cell receptor beta chains from a single sample sequenced in a study of post-analysis software for immune sequencing data. For these TCRs, the target antigens are not known. Study outcomes and limitations: Controls had lower frequencies than patients of five or six TRBV segments, which included TRBV5-6, TRBV5-1 and TRBV20-1.

Unique molecular identifiers were present in the TCR beta cDNA libraries. TCRdb re-analysed the PCR reads in MiXCR, keeping a single row per CDR3 protein. This sample carries roughly 600,000 distinct CDR3 sequences, 40% to 50% of them seen once, and the ten largest clones take under 2%. The sample taken for sequencing was blood. The receptor source for this set is a girl aged 10-17 years with multiple sclerosis.

This clonotype has ten or more counts. The chain couples TRBV6-5 to TRBJ2-4; D is perhaps TRBD2 (6 bases). This CDR3 spans 16 amino acids. CDR1 and CDR2 (germline): MNHEY, SVGAGI. Trimming removed 0 bases at V and 0 bases at J, with 9 bases between. CDR3 in DNA: TGTGCCAGCAGTTACTCTGGAGGGGTAGCCAAAAACATTCAGTACTTC. This encodes CASSYSGGVAKNIQYF.

The chain has TRBV10-3 and TRBJ2-1; D is unclear. The V end lost 0 bases, the J end lost 5 bases, and 8 bases lay between the germline ends. The CDR3 has 14 residues. Germline V gene lookup returns CDR1 ENHRY and CDR2 SYGVKD. As DNA, the CDR3 is TGTGCCATCAGTGAGTCGTGGGGAAACAATGAGCAGTTCTTC. Its protein is CAISESWGNNEQFF.

J is TRBJ2-7 and V is TRBV5-1; D might be TRBD1 (5 bases). Looked up from germline, CDR1 is SGHRS and CDR2 is YFSETQ. This CDR3 is built from 16 residues. The V end was cut by 0 bases, the J end by 0 bases, with 13 bases between. DNA for the CDR3: TGCGCCAGCAGCTTGGAGGGGCTTCCAACCTCCTACGAGCAGTACTTC. This translates into CASSLEGLPTSYEQYF.

The V gene is TRBV9, the J gene TRBJ2-1, with D uncertain. The CDR3 extends over 17 amino acids. Germline CDR1 is SGDLS and CDR2 is YYNGEE. The V end was cut by 1 base, the J end by 8 bases, with 22 bases between. The CDR3 DNA is TGTGCCAGCAGCGTAACGGGCTCGGAAGAGTTTAGGGATGAGCAGTTCTTC. Encoded protein: CASSVTGSEEFRDEQFF.

This clonotype has just a few counts. The chain has TRBV24-1 and TRBJ2-1, with D unclear. This CDR3 is built from 13 residues. The V gene lost 7 bases and the J gene lost 6 bases, with 12 bases spanning the gap. Germline CDR1 is KGHDR and CDR2 is SFDVKD. CDR3 nucleotide sequence: TGTGCCACCAGCGTCGGCTGGAGCAATGAGCAGTTCTTC. Encoded protein: CATSVGWSNEQFF.

In the case of this clonotype: It may be a read error: a sequence one base away is much more abundant. The rearrangement uses TRBV15 and TRBJ2-4; D remains unclear. With the DNA end fitting TRBJ2-5 better, the J assignment may be wrong. The CDR3 runs 13 residues. From germline, CDR1 is LNHNV and CDR2 YYDKDF (reference sequence). The CDR3 region has the DNA TGTGCCACCAGCGGTATAGTGGGGGAGACCCAGTACTTC. It is translated as CATSGIVGETQYF.

A few counts support this clonotype. V gene TRBV20-1 combines with J gene TRBJ2-3; D ambiguous. V lost 3 bases and J lost 0, with 4 bases in between. The CDR3 runs to 12 residues. In germline, CDR1 is DFQATT, CDR2 SNEGSKA (reference sequence). CDR3 amino acids: CSASPSTDTQYF. DNA of the CDR3: TGCAGTGCTAGTCCCAGCACAGATACGCAGTATTTT.

This clonotype was seen a few times. The chain couples TRBV10-3 to TRBJ2-1; TRBD2 matches 7 bases. CDR3 length: 17 amino acids. V gave up 2 bases and J gave up 4 bases; unmatched junction bases: 11. The V gene's germline CDR1 is ENHRY and CDR2 SYGVKD. The CDR3 DNA follows: TGTGCCATCAGTGAGGGAGCGGGACGGATCTCTTACAATGAGCAGTTCTTC. Translated, it gives CAISEGAGRISYNEQFF.

The chain employs TRBV7-9 and TRBJ1-5; unclear D gene. This CDR3 is built from 15 residues. Germline loops: CDR1 SEHNR, CDR2 FQNEAQ (reference sequence). Trimming left V 3 bases short and J 1 base short, with 10 bases between. CDR3 region: CASSLDGSSNQPQHF. In nucleotides, the CDR3 is TGTGCCAGCAGCTTGGACGGATCGAGCAATCAGCCCCAGCATTTT.

The table lists this clonotype with a few counts. The chain links TRBV5-6 to TRBJ1-5; no reliable D call. The CDR3 loop spans 15 amino acids. The V gene lost 0 bases and the J gene lost 3 bases, with 10 bases spanning the gap. CDR1 SGHDT and CDR2 YYEEEE come from the germline V gene. In nucleotides, the CDR3 is TGTGCCAGCAGCTTGGGGACCGTGGTCAATCAGCCCCAGCATTTT. It specifies CASSLGTVVNQPQHF.

This clonotype appeared once. The rearrangement uses TRBV5-6 and TRBJ2-2, with 8 bases that match TRBD2. V lost 4 bases, J lost 4 bases, and 9 bases stayed unmatched. Germline values: CDR1 SGHDT, CDR2 YYEEEE. CDR3 length equals 16 residues. The CDR3 DNA reads as TGTGCCAGCAGCGCAACCGGGACTAGGGTCACCGGGGAGCTGTTTTTT. It is translated as CASSATGTRVTGELFF.

V is TRBV10-1 and J is TRBJ2-3; 15 nucleotides agree with TRBD2. Losses at the gene ends were 3 bases for V and 5 bases for J; bases not matched to a gene: 3. CDR3 length: 16 residues. Germline V gives CDR1 WNHNN, CDR2 SYGVQD (reference sequence). The CDR3 spells CASSDPGLAGGDTQYF. In DNA form, the CDR3 reads TGCGCCAGCAGTGACCCGGGACTAGCGGGAGGAGATACGCAGTATTTT.

This chain uses TRBV7-6 with TRBJ2-1, with TRBD2 matching over 9 bases. Germline values: CDR1 SGHVS, CDR2 FNYEAQ. Trimming removed 5 bases from V and 9 bases from J; junction bases left unmatched: 14. The CDR3 loop spans 16 amino acids. The DNA of the CDR3 is TGTGCCAGCAGCGCGGCCCTTAGCGGGGGCGGTGGTGAGCAGTTCTTC. Amino acid sequence: CASSAALSGGGGEQFF.

This clonotype was observed a few times. The V and J genes are TRBV2 and TRBJ2-7, with a possible D match to TRBD2 (6 bases). This CDR3 region has 15 residues. CDR1 and CDR2 from the germline V gene are SNHLY and FYNNEI. V was cut by 2 bases and J by 6 bases, with 17 bases left in between. CDR3 nucleotide sequence: TGTGCCAGCAGTGAATGGTGGGGGGAAAGAGGCGAGCAGTACTTC. Translating it yields CASSEWWGERGEQYF.

The chain is built from TRBV4-1 and TRBJ2-1, with D perhaps given as TRBD1 or TRBD2 (6 bases each). V lost 4 bases and J 8 bases, leaving 18 bases between the germline ends. The CDR3 extends over 15 amino acids. Germline lookup yields CDR1 MGHRA and CDR2 YSYEKL. This CDR3 is CASSLPGGGGYEQFF. CDR3 in DNA: TGCGCCAGCAGCCTCCCCGGAGGGGGTGGGTATGAGCAGTTCTTC.

The chain couples TRBV3-1 to TRBJ1-5; no reliable D call. The CDR3 is 14 amino acids. Germline V CDR1 and CDR2: LGHDT, YNNKEL (reference sequence). V was shortened by 2 bases and J by 9 bases, with 14 bases between the two germline ends. CDR3 in DNA: TGTGCCAGCAGCCAAAGGCGGGTGGCCTTGCCCCAGCATTTT. Its protein is CASSQRRVALPQHF.

This clonotype was counted between two and nine times. V is TRBV12-3 or TRBV12-4 and J is TRBJ2-1; TRBD2 is a possible D gene (5 bases). This CDR3 region has 13 residues. Trimming took off 5 bases at V and 3 bases at J, with 8 bases between the two ends. This CDR3 reads CASSVDYYNEQFF. The CDR3 DNA is TGTGCCAGCAGTGTTGACTACTACAATGAGCAGTTCTTC.

This clonotype was counted only a few times. The genes are TRBV10-1 and TRBJ2-3; D remains ambiguous. There are 14 residues in the CDR3. V shed 2 bases and J shed 7 bases, with 13 bases lying between them. Germline values: CDR1 WNHNN, CDR2 SYGVQD (reference sequence). CDR3: CASSEQVMGNTQYF. CDR3 sequence (DNA): TGCGCCAGCAGTGAGCAGGTGATGGGGAATACGCAGTATTTT.

This clonotype was seen more than once but under ten times. The chain uses TRBV9 and TRBJ2-5, with 7 nucleotides matching TRBD2. Germline CDR1 and CDR2: SGDLS and YYNGEE. The ends lost 4 bases at V and 5 bases at J; junction bases unmatched: 11. The CDR3 is 15 amino acids. The CDR3 bases are TGTGCCAGCAGCCCCAGCCAGCGGGGTTGGGAGACCCAGTACTTC. Protein product: CASSPSQRGWETQYF.

The chain combines TRBV5-1 with TRBJ2-1; 9 bases agree with TRBD1. Germline loops: CDR1 SGHRS, CDR2 YFSETQ. V lost 3 bases, J lost 6 bases, and 10 bases stayed unmatched. This CDR3 has 16 amino acids. CDR3 coding DNA: TGCGCCAGCAGCTGGGGACAGGGCGGGAGATTCAATGAGCAGTTCTTC. Encoded protein: CASSWGQGGRFNEQFF.

J is TRBJ1-2 and V is TRBV9; D uncertain. Germline values: CDR1 SGDLS, CDR2 YYNGEE. This CDR3 is built from 14 residues. Between the trimmed V and J ends, which lost 4 bases and 0 bases, there was a span of 10 bases. The CDR3 loop reads CASSIRRSNYGYTF. The CDR3 coding sequence is TGTGCCAGCAGCATAAGACGGTCTAACTATGGCTACACCTTC.

This clonotype has only a few counts. The J gene is TRBJ2-5, the V gene TRBV12-3 or TRBV12-4, with D perhaps TRBD1 (6 bases). The germline V and J ends were trimmed by 2 bases and 5 bases, with 21 bases remaining between them. The CDR3 contains 17 residues. CDR3 sequence: CASSLRSTGFGSETQYF. The CDR3, as DNA: TGTGCCAGCAGTTTAAGGTCGACAGGTTTTGGCTCGGAGACCCAGTACTTC.

The chain couples TRBV29-1 to TRBJ2-4; D is unclear. The J call is uncertain, as TRBJ2-7 better fits the DNA end. The CDR3 runs to 13 residues. CDR1 is SQVTM and CDR2 is ANQGSEA in the germline V gene. DNA for the CDR3: TGCAGCGCTGCGGCAGGTCCCCCCTACGAGCAGTACTTC. Translating gives CSAAAGPPYEQYF.

The chain links TRBV20-1 to TRBJ2-1; no clear D gene. The CDR3 is 12 residues long. Trimming removed 0 bases at V and 12 bases at J, with 12 bases between. Germline lookup yields CDR1 DFQATT and CDR2 SNEGSKA (reference sequence). CDR3 sequence reads: CSAREERVGQFF. The CDR3 DNA sequence: TGCAGTGCTAGAGAGGAACGAGTAGGGCAGTTCTTC.

The chain recombines TRBV12-3 or TRBV12-4 with TRBJ2-3; D tentatively reads TRBD1 or TRBD2 (5 bases each). The CDR3 is made up of 15 amino acids. Trimming left V 3 bases short and J 1 base short, with 11 bases between. CDR3 protein: CASSLGELGTDTQYF. DNA for the CDR3: TGTGCCAGCAGTTTGGGGGAATTGGGCACAGATACGCAGTATTTT.

The chain couples TRBV11-1 to TRBJ2-3; TRBD1 aligns across 8 bases. V shed 3 bases, J shed 0 bases, and the junction held 20 bases outside the gene matches. Germline V lookup: CDR1 SGHAT, CDR2 FQDESV (reference sequence). The length of the CDR3 is 21 residues. CDR3 in amino acids: CASSFIPVTGESPTSTDTQYF. The CDR3, as DNA: TGTGCCAGCAGCTTCATACCCGTGACAGGGGAGAGTCCGACTAGCACAGATACGCAGTATTTT.

Worth noting for this clonotype: A read error may produce the germline difference seen at one junction end. V gene TRBV6-5 combines with J gene TRBJ1-1; no firm D call. CDR1 is MNHEY, CDR2 SVGAGI, per germline. The CDR3 consists of 12 residues. CDR3: CASITMNAEAFF. The CDR3 DNA is TGTGCCAGCATCACAATGAACGCTGAAGCTTTCTTT.